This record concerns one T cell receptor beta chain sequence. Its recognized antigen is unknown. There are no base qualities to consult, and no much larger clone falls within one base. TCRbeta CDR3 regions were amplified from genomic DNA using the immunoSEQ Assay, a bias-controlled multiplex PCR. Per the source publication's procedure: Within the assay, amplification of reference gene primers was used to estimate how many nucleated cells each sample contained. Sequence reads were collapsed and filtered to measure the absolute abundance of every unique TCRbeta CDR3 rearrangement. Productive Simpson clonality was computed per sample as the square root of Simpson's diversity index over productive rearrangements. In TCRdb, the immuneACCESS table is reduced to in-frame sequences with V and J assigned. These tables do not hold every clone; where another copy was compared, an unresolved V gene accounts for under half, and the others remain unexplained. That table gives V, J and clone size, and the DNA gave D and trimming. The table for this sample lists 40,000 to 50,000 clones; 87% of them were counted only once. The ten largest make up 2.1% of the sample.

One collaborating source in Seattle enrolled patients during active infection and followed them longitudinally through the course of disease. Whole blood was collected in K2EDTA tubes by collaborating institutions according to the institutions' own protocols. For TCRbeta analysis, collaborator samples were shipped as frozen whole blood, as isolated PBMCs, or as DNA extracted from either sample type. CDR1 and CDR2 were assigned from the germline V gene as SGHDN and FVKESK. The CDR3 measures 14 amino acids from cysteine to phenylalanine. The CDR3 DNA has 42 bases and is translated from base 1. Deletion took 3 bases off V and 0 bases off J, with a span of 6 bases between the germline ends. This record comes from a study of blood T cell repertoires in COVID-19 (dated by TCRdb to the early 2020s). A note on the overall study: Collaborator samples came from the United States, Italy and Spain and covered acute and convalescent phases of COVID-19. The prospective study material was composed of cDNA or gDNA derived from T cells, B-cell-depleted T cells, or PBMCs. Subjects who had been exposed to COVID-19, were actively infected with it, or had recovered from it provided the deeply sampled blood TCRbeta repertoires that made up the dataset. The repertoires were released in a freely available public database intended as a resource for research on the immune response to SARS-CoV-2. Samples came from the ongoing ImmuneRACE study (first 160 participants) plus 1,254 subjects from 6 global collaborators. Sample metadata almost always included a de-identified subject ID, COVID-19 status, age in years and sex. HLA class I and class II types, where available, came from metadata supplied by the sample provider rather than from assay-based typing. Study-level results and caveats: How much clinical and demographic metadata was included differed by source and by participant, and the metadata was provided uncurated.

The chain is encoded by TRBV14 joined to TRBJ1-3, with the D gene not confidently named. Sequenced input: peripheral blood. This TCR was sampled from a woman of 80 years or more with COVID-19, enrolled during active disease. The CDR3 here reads CASSHHSSGNTIYF. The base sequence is TGTGCCAGCAGCCACCACAGCTCTGGAAACACCATATATTTT.